This T cell receptor (beta chain) was captured by sequencing in a study of beta chain features in type 1 diabetes. As for the study in general: There was similarity between patients and healthy donors in age, gender and cell yields. Sorted cells, 107,917,701 in number, were examined across all samples.

Study findings and constraints: Fewer insertions but more deletions were seen at VDJ junctions in type 1 diabetes patients.

Germline CDR1 reads GTSNPN; CDR2 reads SVGIG (reference sequence). This CDR3 region has 13 residues. Deletions cut 3 bases from V and 3 bases from J, with 9 bases between. Expressed TCRB transcripts were sequenced because the entire RNA isolate underwent reverse transcription. Measured with immunoSEQ multiplex PCR; TCRdb has only the in-frame clones, and not every one. This sample has fewer than 500,000 clones, with 14% found just once. A few counts support this clone. Its antigen is not identified. The chain links TRBV30 to TRBJ2-1, with a possible D match to TRBD2 (6 bases). Sequences were obtained from naive CD4+ T cells from blood. This sequence originates from a man aged 25-45 years in good health. The CDR3 is CAWSAGNYNEQFF. The DNA of the CDR3 is TGTGCCTGGAGCGCGGGGAACTACAATGAGCAGTTCTTC.